This T cell receptor (beta chain) comes out of a study of neurological immune-mediated disorders. The method for making cDNA was 5'RACE, and it used 10-nucleotide random UMIs. TCRdb independently ran MiXCR on the 5' RACE reads; one entry per CDR3 protein. The table records roughly 48,000 distinct CDR3 sequences, 10% to 15% of them present only once. This clonotype was seen many times. CDR3 size: 14 residues. Trimming took 4 bases from V and 0 from J, leaving 8 bases between them. Germline CDR1 and CDR2: ENHRY and SYGVKD. As for time point: longitudinal time-point 3. The specimen sequenced was PBMCs. The clonotype comes from a male donor with HTLV-1-associated myelopathy (HAM/TSP). This chain joins TRBV10-3 and TRBJ2-3, with D possibly being TRBD1 or TRBD2 (5 bases each). CDR3 nucleotide sequence: TGTGCCATCAGTGGTCGGGACAGCACAGATACGCAGTATTTT. Its protein is CAISGRDSTDTQYF.